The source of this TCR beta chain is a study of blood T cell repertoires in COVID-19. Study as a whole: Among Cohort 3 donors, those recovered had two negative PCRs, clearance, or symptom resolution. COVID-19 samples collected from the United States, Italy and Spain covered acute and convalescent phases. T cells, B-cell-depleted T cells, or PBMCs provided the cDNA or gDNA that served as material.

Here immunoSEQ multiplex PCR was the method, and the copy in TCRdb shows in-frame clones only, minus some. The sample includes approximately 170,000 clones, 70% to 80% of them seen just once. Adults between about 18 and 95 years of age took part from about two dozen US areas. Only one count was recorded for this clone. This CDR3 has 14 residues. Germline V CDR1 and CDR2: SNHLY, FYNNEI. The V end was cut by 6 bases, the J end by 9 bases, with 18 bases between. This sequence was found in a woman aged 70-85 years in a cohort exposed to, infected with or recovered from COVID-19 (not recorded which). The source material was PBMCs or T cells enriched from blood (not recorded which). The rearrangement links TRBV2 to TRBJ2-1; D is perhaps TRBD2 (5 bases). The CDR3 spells CASSLVPSRREQFF. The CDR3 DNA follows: TGTGCCAGCAGCCTCGTCCCTAGCAGGCGTGAGCAGTTCTTC.